Each of the 31 T cell receptor beta chains below was sequenced from the same sample in a study of blood T cell repertoires in COVID-19. Using immunoSEQ multiplex PCR, the repertoire was profiled, and TCRdb retains in-frame clones only, with some absent. The sample holds 250,000 or so clones, about 80% seen once. Sequencing input: PBMCs or T cells enriched from blood (not recorded which). The receptors here all came from a man between 50 and 59 years old who had recovered from COVID-19.

The V and J genes are TRBV5-1 and TRBJ1-2; TRBD1 aligns across 8 bases. Trimming removed 4 bases from V and 5 bases from J; junction bases left unmatched: 10. Looked up from germline, CDR1 is SGHRS and CDR2 is YFSETQ. This CDR3 contains 15 residues. The CDR3 sequence is CASSGTGQGLYGYTF. The CDR3 coding sequence is TGCGCCAGCAGCGGTACTGGACAGGGCCTTTATGGCTACACCTTC.

This chain links TRBV18 with TRBJ2-7, with TRBD1 as a possible D gene (6 bases). This CDR3 is 14 amino acids long. V dropped 1 base and J dropped 3 bases, with 10 bases sitting between them. Germline V gene data show CDR1 as KGHSH and CDR2 as LQKENI. The CDR3 reads CASSPRTDLYEQYF. The CDR3 DNA reads TGTGCCAGCTCACCACGGACAGACCTCTACGAGCAGTACTTC.

CDR3 bases: TGTGCCAGTAGTATCTTCGGACAGGGACCCTCTGGAAACACCATATATTTT. Protein product: CASSIFGQGPSGNTIYF. The chain employs TRBV19 and TRBJ1-3, with TRBD1 matching over 8 bases. The CDR3 loop spans 17 amino acids. J was trimmed by 0 bases and V by 3 bases; bases with no gene match: 7. Germline assignment: CDR1 LNHDA and CDR2 SQIVND (reference sequence).

V and J are TRBV6-2 or TRBV6-3 and TRBJ1-2; D may be TRBD1 (5 bases). V shed 0 bases and J shed 6 bases, with 8 bases lying between them. The CDR3 covers 13 residues. CDR1 is MNHEY and CDR2 is SVGEGT in the germline V gene. DNA for the CDR3: TGTGCCAGCAGTTACTCGGGAGGGGATGGCTACACCTTC. The encoded protein is CASSYSGGDGYTF.

This clone has only one observation. The chain couples TRBV5-6 to TRBJ2-7; D remains ambiguous. The CDR3 has 12 residues. Germline values: CDR1 SGHDT, CDR2 YYEEEE. V was cut by 4 bases and J by 0 bases, with 5 bases left in between. CDR3 sequence reads: CASSASSYEQYF. The CDR3 DNA sequence: TGTGCCAGCAGCGCGAGCTCCTACGAGCAGTACTTC.

CDR3 sequence (DNA): TGCAGCGTTGTAGCCGGGACAGGGGTGAGCCATGAGCAGTTCTTC. It yields the protein CSVVAGTGVSHEQFF. This rearrangement joins TRBV29-1 to TRBJ2-1, with 10 bases identical to TRBD1. Germline V gene lookup returns CDR1 SQVTM and CDR2 ANQGSEA. Trimming at V came to 4 bases and at J to 8 bases, leaving 11 bases not matched to a gene. CDR3 length: 15 amino acids.

For this clone: The sample carries other DNA sequences with the same CDR3. The chain carries TRBV19 and TRBJ1-4; D perhaps matches TRBD1 (6 bases). This CDR3 is built from 14 residues. With 3 bases removed from V and 3 bases from J, the gap between germline ends came to 8 bases. Germline V gives CDR1 LNHDA, CDR2 SQIVND (reference sequence). This chain's CDR3 is CASSIRGPNEKLFF. The CDR3 DNA is TGTGCCAGTAGTATCAGGGGACCTAATGAAAAACTGTTTTTT.

The chain is built from TRBV19 and TRBJ2-4; TRBD1 is a possible D gene (5 bases). Germline V gene sequence: CDR1 LNHDA, CDR2 SQIVND (reference sequence). The CDR3 extends over 16 amino acids. V gave up 0 bases and J gave up 0 bases, with 9 bases separating them. CDR3 DNA: TGTGCCAGTAGTATAGATGTAGGGGTAGCCAAAAACATTCAGTACTTC. Translated, it gives CASSIDVGVAKNIQYF.

The chain is built from TRBV11-2 and TRBJ2-7; possible D gene TRBD1, 5 bases. Germline V gene lookup returns CDR1 SGHAT and CDR2 FQNNGV. This CDR3 region has 12 residues. V was shortened by 8 bases and J by 1 base, with 9 bases between the two germline ends. Here the CDR3 DNA reads TGTGCCAGCCTAGGGGCGTCCTACGAGCAGTACTTC. Encoded protein: CASLGASYEQYF.

The chain is built from TRBV15 and TRBJ2-3, with 12 bases aligning to TRBD2. After removal of 5 bases from V and 1 base from J, the junction contained 28 bases not matched to a gene. CDR1 and CDR2 (germline): LNHNV, YYDKDF (reference sequence). The CDR3 has 24 residues. In nucleotides, the CDR3 is TGTGCCACCAGCGGCCCGGATGGGACTAGCGGGCAAATGGTTCTTGTGGGAGGCACAGATACGCAGTATTTT. It yields the protein CATSGPDGTSGQMVLVGGTDTQYF. The full variable domain, with the rest looked up from reference TRBV15 and TRBJ2-3, is DAMVIQNPRYQVTQFGKPVTLSCSQTLNHNVMYWYQQKSSQAPKLLFHYYDKDFNNEADTPDNFQSRRPNTSFCFLDIRSPGLGDTAMYLCATSGPDGTSGQMVLVGGTDTQYFGPGTRLTVL.

This clone was detected once. This chain links TRBV6-5 with TRBJ2-1, with 8 nucleotides matching TRBD2. The length of the CDR3 is 14 residues. CDR1 is MNHEY and CDR2 is SVGAGI in the germline V gene. Trimming removed 6 bases from V and 2 bases from J; junction bases left unmatched: 3. CDR3 amino acids: CASRPGLAYNEQFF. The CDR3, as DNA: TGTGCCAGCAGGCCGGGACTAGCCTACAATGAGCAGTTCTTC.

The chain uses TRBV19 and TRBJ1-5; D is unresolved. The CDR3 totals 15 residues. CDR1 and CDR2 (germline): LNHDA, SQIVND (reference sequence). Trimming pared 4 bases from V and 3 bases from J, leaving 13 bases between. The CDR3: CASSRAGGANQPQHF. The DNA for the CDR3 is TGTGCCAGTAGTAGGGCCGGAGGAGCCAATCAGCCCCAGCATTTT.

This clone was seen more than once but under ten times. The chain has TRBV19 and TRBJ1-5; 8 positions agree with TRBD1. V trimming: 5 bases; J trimming: 6 bases; junction bases outside the gene matches: 9. The CDR3 covers 15 residues. Germline CDR1 and CDR2: LNHDA and SQIVND (reference sequence). CDR3 nucleotide sequence: TGTGCCAGTAGTTCCAGGACAGGGCAAATTCAGCCCCAGCATTTT. Translating gives CASSSRTGQIQPQHF. Using reference TRBV19 and TRBJ1-5 for the parts outside the CDR3, the full variable domain is DGGITQSPKYLFRKEGQNVTLSCEQNLNHDAMYWYRQDPGQGLRLIYYSQIVNDFQKGDIAEGYSVSREKKESFPLTVTSAQKNPTAFYLCASSSRTGQIQPQHFGDGTRLSIL.

This clone was counted a few times. This sample includes further DNA sequences coding for the same CDR3. This sequence joins TRBV12-3 or TRBV12-4 and TRBJ1-1; 8 bases are shared with TRBD1. The CDR3 covers 11 residues. V shed 5 bases and J 8 bases; nucleotides not matched to a gene: 1. CDR3 bases: TGTGCCAGCAGTCAGGGGGCGGAAGCTTTCTTT. Amino acids: CASSQGAEAFF.

The genes are TRBV19 and TRBJ2-4, with 9 bases matching TRBD1. CDR3 length equals 15 residues. CDR1 and CDR2 (germline): LNHDA, SQIVND (reference sequence). Unmatched junction bases numbered 11, after V lost 8 bases and J lost 6 bases. The chain's CDR3 is CASQMRDRERNIQYF. The CDR3 nucleotides are TGTGCCAGTCAAATGCGGGACAGGGAAAGAAACATTCAGTACTTC. Supplemented by reference TRBV19 and TRBJ2-4, the full variable domain reads DGGITQSPKYLFRKEGQNVTLSCEQNLNHDAMYWYRQDPGQGLRLIYYSQIVNDFQKGDIAEGYSVSREKKESFPLTVTSAQKNPTAFYLCASQMRDRERNIQYFGAGTRLSVL.

The chain links TRBV9 to TRBJ2-2; D is uncertain. Germline assignment: CDR1 SGDLS and CDR2 YYNGEE. Trimming left V 0 bases short and J 1 base short, with 10 bases between. This CDR3 has 16 residues. The CDR3 DNA follows: TGTGCCAGCAGCGTAGCGGCAGGCATGAACACCGGGGAGCTGTTTTTT. Protein sequence: CASSVAAGMNTGELFF.

The chain links TRBV5-1 to TRBJ2-5; D remains unclear. Germline V gene lookup returns CDR1 SGHRS and CDR2 YFSETQ. This CDR3 comprises 14 residues. Trimming pared 4 bases from V and 2 bases from J, leaving 12 bases between. CDR3 nucleotides: TGCGCCAGCAGCGGCGGTCTCCCACAAGAGACCCAGTACTTC. It encodes CASSGGLPQETQYF.

The V call is TRBV7-8, the J call TRBJ2-7; 10 bases agree with TRBD2. V shed 2 bases, J shed 3 bases, and the junction held 4 bases outside the gene matches. Looked up from germline, CDR1 is SGHVS and CDR2 is FQNEAQ. This CDR3 comprises 15 residues. CDR3 nucleotide sequence: TGTGCCAGCAGCTTATGGGCTAGCGGGGGCTACGAGCAGTACTTC. It is translated as CASSLWASGGYEQYF.

The chain is built from TRBV30 and TRBJ1-6, with 8 nucleotides matching TRBD1. This CDR3 region has 15 residues. J was trimmed by 10 bases and V by 2 bases; bases with no gene match: 10. The germline V gene encodes CDR1 GTSNPN and CDR2 SVGIG (reference sequence). The CDR3 spells CAWSLRRGLESPLHF. In DNA form, the CDR3 reads TGTGCCTGGAGTCTACGCAGGGGGCTGGAGTCACCCCTCCACTTT. The full variable domain, its missing parts supplied by reference TRBV30 and TRBJ1-6, is SQTIHQWPATLVQPVGSPLSLECTVEGTSNPNLYWYRQAAGRGLQLLFYSVGIGQISSEVPQNLSASRPQDRQFILSSKKLLLSDSGFYLCAWSLRRGLESPLHFGNGTRLTVT.

The chain combines TRBV9 with TRBJ1-2, with TRBD1 matching over 9 bases. Germline V CDR1 and CDR2: SGDLS, YYNGEE. The CDR3 runs 16 residues. The J segment lost 2 bases and the V segment lost 3 bases, leaving 8 bases of the junction unmatched. In DNA form, the CDR3 reads TGTGCCAGCAGCGGACCCGGGACAGGGTCCAACTATGGCTACACCTTC. As protein: CASSGPGTGSNYGYTF.

The V and J genes are TRBV2 and TRBJ1-6; possibly TRBD1 for D (5 bases). V was shortened by 3 bases and J by 0 bases, with 9 bases between the two germline ends. Germline V gene sequence: CDR1 SNHLY, CDR2 FYNNEI. This CDR3 is 16 amino acids long. CDR3 coding DNA: TGTGCCAGCAGTGAGGTGGGGGGCTCCTATAATTCACCCCTCCACTTT. It codes for CASSEVGGSYNSPLHF. Using reference TRBV2 and TRBJ1-6 for the parts outside the CDR3, the full variable domain is EPEVTQTPSHQVTQMGQEVILRCVPISNHLYFYWYRQILGQKVEFLVSFYNNEISEKSEIFDDQFSVERPDGSNFTLKIRSTKLEDSAMYFCASSEVGGSYNSPLHFGNGTRLTVT.

This clone was found a few times. The chain links TRBV29-1 to TRBJ1-1; TRBD1 matches at 7 bases. J gave up 4 bases and V 8 bases, and 7 bases lay outside the gene matches. The germline V gene encodes CDR1 SQVTM and CDR2 ANQGSEA. This CDR3 is built from 12 residues. CDR3 region: CSIITGATEAFF. For the CDR3, the DNA is TGCAGCATCATCACAGGGGCCACTGAAGCTTTCTTT.

CDR3 loop: CASSATDSGNTIYF. The CDR3 DNA reads as TGTGCCAGTAGTGCGACAGACTCTGGAAACACCATATATTTT. The chain is built from TRBV19 and TRBJ1-3; the D gene is possibly TRBD1 (5 bases). This CDR3 is built from 14 residues. CDR1 and CDR2 from the germline V gene are LNHDA and SQIVND (reference sequence). Between the trimmed V and J ends, which lost 5 bases and 0 bases, there was a span of 8 bases.

This rearrangement joins TRBV6-5 to TRBJ2-7; TRBD1 aligns across 9 bases. V lost 0 bases and J lost 7; bases outside the gene matches: 7. Germline V CDR1 and CDR2: MNHEY, SVGAGI. The CDR3 covers 15 residues. DNA of the CDR3: TGTGCCAGCAGTTACTCGGGACAGGGTACGGGGGAGCAGTACTTC. It yields the protein CASSYSGQGTGEQYF.

This sequence joins TRBV3-1 (or the pseudogene TRBV3-2) and TRBJ1-5, with D perhaps matching TRBD1 (5 bases). The V and J ends lost 1 base and 7 bases respectively, with 17 bases between them. The CDR3 runs 16 residues. CDR1 LGHDT and CDR2 YNNKEL come from the germline V gene (reference sequence). The CDR3 DNA reads TGTGCCAGCAGCCAAGGAGCGATGACAGATAGGCAGCCCCAGCATTTT. This codes for CASSQGAMTDRQPQHF.

The chain employs TRBV18 and TRBJ1-2; no clear D gene. CDR1 is KGHSH and CDR2 is LQKENI in the germline V gene. CDR3 length equals 12 residues. Between the trimmed V and J ends, which lost 3 bases and 5 bases, there was a span of 7 bases. In DNA, the CDR3 is TGTGCCAGCTCACCGCGCGATTATGGCTACACCTTC. This gives the protein CASSPRDYGYTF.

This clone has a handful of counts. The chain has TRBV6-2 or TRBV6-3 and TRBJ1-5; D unclear. The CDR3 has 16 residues. Trimming left V 0 bases short and J 0 bases short, with 9 bases between. Per the germline V gene, CDR1 is MNHEY and CDR2 is SVGEGT. The chain's CDR3 is CASSYSGALSNQPQHF. For the CDR3, the DNA is TGTGCCAGCAGTTACTCGGGCGCCCTTAGCAATCAGCCCCAGCATTTT.

The genes are TRBV10-2 and TRBJ1-4, with D possibly being TRBD1 (6 bases). Trimming removed 0 bases from V and 8 bases from J, with 13 bases in between. The CDR3 has 15 residues. Germline CDR1 is WSHSY and CDR2 is SAAADI. This CDR3 reads CASSESERGYEKLFF. The DNA of the CDR3 is TGCGCCAGCAGTGAGTCGGAAAGGGGGTACGAAAAACTGTTTTTT.

V usage is TRBV14 and J usage is TRBJ2-3, with 9 positions matching TRBD2. The CDR3 runs 16 residues. V shed 4 bases and J 6 bases; nucleotides not matched to a gene: 11. Per the germline V gene, CDR1 is SGHDN and CDR2 is FVKESK. The CDR3 region has the DNA TGTGCCAGCAGCCCCCATAGCGGGGGCATGGGGGATACGCAGTATTTT. As protein: CASSPHSGGMGDTQYF.

This clone was picked up one time. The CDR3 sequence is CASKVTGVRSPLHF. The CDR3 nucleotides are TGTGCCAGCAAGGTGACAGGGGTGAGGTCACCCCTCCACTTT. The chain uses TRBV19 and TRBJ1-6; 8 bases match TRBD1. The CDR3 runs 14 residues. Per the germline V gene, CDR1 is LNHDA and CDR2 is SQIVND (reference sequence). Germline trimming cut 9 bases from V and 10 bases from J; bases unmatched to any gene: 11. Using reference TRBV19 and TRBJ1-6 for the parts outside the CDR3, the full variable domain is DGGITQSPKYLFRKEGQNVTLSCEQNLNHDAMYWYRQDPGQGLRLIYYSQIVNDFQKGDIAEGYSVSREKKESFPLTVTSAQKNPTAFYLCASKVTGVRSPLHFGNGTRLTVT.

The V gene is TRBV7-9, the J gene TRBJ1-5, with D perhaps TRBD1 (6 bases). Trimming left V 3 bases short and J 1 base short, with 16 bases between. The CDR3 loop spans 17 amino acids. Germline lookup yields CDR1 SEHNR and CDR2 FQNEAQ (reference sequence). For the CDR3, the DNA is TGTGCCAGCAGCTTCGGATTGACAGGAGAAAGCAATCAGCCCCAGCATTTT. Translating gives CASSFGLTGESNQPQHF.